This T cell receptor beta chain was identified during a study of regulatory T cells in long-lasting Graves disease. Arm-PCR with iRepertoire HTBI primers amplified the CDR3 regions for these TCR beta libraries. TCRdb used MiXCR to reprocess the multiplex PCR reads, holding one entry per CDR3 protein. The sample holds over 350,000 distinct CDR3 sequences; 15% are singletons and the top ten take about 7.8%. To note about this clonotype: What it binds is unknown.

Findings and limits, study-wide: Persistent disease preferred TRBV28, TRBJ1-2 and TRBJ2-5.

Sample time point: newly diagnosed GD, antithyroid drugs for less than 3 months. Isolated PBMC RNA provided the starting material for the TCR library. Germline CDR1 reads MNHNS; CDR2 reads SASEGT. The CDR3 runs 13 residues. V shed 7 bases, J shed 3 bases, and the junction held 5 bases outside the gene matches. This sample was also put to use in a study of T cells in Graves' hyperthyroidism and ophthalmopathy.

The sequence was collected from a woman in her forties with Graves disease. The specimen comprised peripheral blood mononuclear cells (PBMCs), sampled at new diagnosis, from a patient treated with antithyroid drugs. The genes are TRBV6-1 and TRBJ2-7, with 8 nucleotides matching TRBD1. CDR3 in amino acids: CASTGQGNYEQYF. CDR3 DNA: TGTGCCAGCACCGGACAGGGTAACTACGAGCAGTACTTC.